Listed here are 24 T cell receptor beta chains from one sample, sequenced in a study of shared clonotypes between healthy human individuals. Profiling relied on immunoSEQ multiplex PCR, and the TCRdb table lists in-frame clones only, not all of them. Here the sample spans approximately 2.3 million clones, 90% to 95% being singletons. The sequenced material came from naive CD4+ T cells from PBMCs. As for subset: CD45RA+ positively selected. All receptors derive from a man younger than 35 in good health. Some clones in this sample may be carry-over from other donors' samples.

The chain carries TRBV11-1 and TRBJ1-1, with 10 bases that match TRBD1. Looked up from germline, CDR1 is SGHAT and CDR2 is FQDESV (reference sequence). This CDR3 comprises 17 residues. After removal of 5 bases from V and 3 bases from J, the junction contained 12 bases not matched to a gene. The CDR3 sequence is CASSRPRDRGGYTEAFF. CDR3 nucleotide sequence: TGTGCCAGCAGCCGTCCGAGGGACAGGGGCGGGTACACTGAAGCTTTCTTT.

This clone was recorded once. For the CDR3, the DNA is TGTGCCAGCAGTTTAAAGGCAGGGGGCGGGAACTATGGCTACACCTTC. Translation: CASSLKAGGGNYGYTF. This chain connects TRBV27 to TRBJ1-2; 8 positions match TRBD1. Looked up from germline, CDR1 is MNHEY and CDR2 is SMNVEV (reference sequence). This CDR3 has 16 residues. V lost 2 bases and J lost 2; bases outside the gene matches: 7.

The chain links TRBV5-6 to TRBJ2-7; D unclear. V was cut by 0 bases and J by 0 bases, with 7 bases left in between. The CDR3 has 14 residues. Per germline, CDR1 SGHDT and CDR2 YYEEEE. The DNA of the CDR3 is TGTGCCAGCAGCTTGGCGGGTCACTCCTACGAGCAGTACTTC. It translates to CASSLAGHSYEQYF.

The V call is TRBV6-5, the J call TRBJ1-1; the D is unclear. This CDR3 region has 11 residues. Deletions cut 7 bases from V and 7 bases from J, with 10 bases between. Germline CDR1 reads MNHEY; CDR2 reads SVGAGI. The DNA of the CDR3 is TGTGCCAGCACCGGATACGGTGAAGCTTTCTTT. It encodes CASTGYGEAFF.

The rearrangement links TRBV28 to TRBJ2-5, with D tentatively TRBD1 or TRBD2 (5 bases each). There are 16 residues in the CDR3. Trimming shortened V by 6 bases and J by 4 bases, and 21 bases separated the two germline ends. Germline V lookup: CDR1 MDHEN, CDR2 SYDVKM. DNA of the CDR3: TGTGCCAGCAGGCGGTACTACAGGACGGGACGAGAGACCCAGTACTTC. Protein: CASRRYYRTGRETQYF.

This chain connects TRBV4-1 to TRBJ2-7, with D unresolved. The ends were cut back, 0 bases at V and 1 base at J, with 7 bases in the middle. The germline V gene has CDR1 MGHRA and CDR2 YSYEKL. The CDR3 totals 14 residues. The CDR3 region is CASSQDPASYEQYF. The CDR3 DNA sequence: TGCGCCAGCAGCCAAGACCCAGCTTCCTACGAGCAGTACTTC.

This chain joins TRBV11-3 and TRBJ1-1; TRBD1 matches 8 bases. CDR1 is SGHNT and CDR2 is YENEEA in the germline V gene. V dropped 1 base and J dropped 3; count of bases not matched to a gene: 4. The CDR3 covers 15 residues. The DNA for the CDR3 is TGTGCCAGCAGCTTAGGTACAGGGGGGTACACTGAAGCTTTCTTT. It is translated as CASSLGTGGYTEAFF.

V gene TRBV5-1 combines with J gene TRBJ1-4, with D unresolved. The length of the CDR3 is 15 residues. Trimming removed 7 bases at V and 4 bases at J, with 17 bases between. The germline V gene has CDR1 SGHRS and CDR2 YFSETQ. The CDR3 region is CASSRLDSGNEKLFF. DNA for the CDR3: TGCGCCAGCTCTCGGCTGGATTCCGGTAATGAAAAACTGTTTTTT.

The chain uses TRBV7-9 and TRBJ1-1; D unclear. Looked up from germline, CDR1 is SEHNR and CDR2 is FQNEAQ (reference sequence). The CDR3 loop spans 15 amino acids. Trimming took off 4 bases at V and 10 bases at J, with 22 bases between the two ends. The CDR3 bases are TGTGCCAGCAGCTCCCTCCCGGCGGCCCCTAAGGGAGCTTTCTTT. Its protein product is CASSSLPAAPKGAFF.

To note about this clone: Other DNA sequences in this specimen translate into the identical CDR3. The rearrangement uses TRBV15 and TRBJ1-2, with TRBD1 identical over 7 bases. The CDR3 has 14 residues. The germline V gene has CDR1 LNHNV and CDR2 YYDKDF (reference sequence). V lost 1 base to trimming and J lost 4 bases; unmatched junction nucleotides: 3. For the CDR3, the DNA is TGTGCCACCAGCAGAGGGCAGGGGGGCTATGGCTACACCTTC. It yields the protein CATSRGQGGYGYTF.

The gene calls are TRBV30 and TRBJ2-1; D gene ambiguous. The V end lost 3 bases, the J end lost 0 bases, and 9 bases lay between the germline ends. CDR3 length: 14 residues. Germline CDR1 is GTSNPN and CDR2 is SVGIG (reference sequence). The CDR3 protein is CAWRVLSSYNEQFF. CDR3 sequence (DNA): TGTGCCTGGAGGGTTCTCAGCTCCTACAATGAGCAGTTCTTC.

V and J are TRBV5-1 and TRBJ1-1; TRBD1 aligns across 9 bases. J was trimmed by 6 bases and V by 4 bases; bases with no gene match: 4. CDR3 length: 13 amino acids. Germline-derived CDR1 and CDR2 are SGHRS and YFSETQ. The CDR3 protein is CASSITGGPEAFF. The CDR3 DNA follows: TGCGCCAGCAGCATTACAGGGGGCCCTGAAGCTTTCTTT.

This clone was seen a handful of times. The chain recombines TRBV21-1 with TRBJ1-2. TRBV21-1 constitutes a pseudogene. The CDR3 is made up of 12 amino acids. The CDR3 region is CASSEDVDGYTF. CDR3 DNA: TGTGCCAGCAGCGAGGACGTAGATGGCTACACCTTC.

The chain has TRBV10-3 and TRBJ1-1; D is unclear. This CDR3 region has 18 residues. From germline, CDR1 is ENHRY and CDR2 SYGVKD. The V end lost 2 bases, the J end lost 0 bases, and 19 bases lay between the germline ends. In DNA form, the CDR3 reads TGTGCCATCAGTGAGAGTGGTTGGGGAGGGCCCTTGAACACTGAAGCTTTCTTT. Translating gives CAISESGWGGPLNTEAFF.

The gene calls are TRBV5-6 and TRBJ2-2; 7 nucleotides line up with TRBD1. The CDR3 covers 16 residues. With 2 bases clipped from V and 7 bases from J, the junction kept 11 bases outside the gene matches. Germline loops: CDR1 SGHDT, CDR2 YYEEEE. The CDR3 spells CASSLLGQERYGELFF. CDR3 coding DNA: TGTGCCAGCAGCTTATTAGGACAGGAGAGATACGGGGAGCTGTTTTTT.

The CDR3 reads CASSLERAGYTF. DNA for the CDR3: TGCGCCAGCAGCTTGGAGCGGGCTGGCTACACCTTC. J is TRBJ1-2 and V is TRBV5-1; D unclear. The germline V and J ends were trimmed by 0 bases and 7 bases, with 7 bases remaining between them. Germline lookup yields CDR1 SGHRS and CDR2 YFSETQ. The CDR3 runs 12 residues.

This chain joins TRBV7-2 and TRBJ2-3, with D hard to call. CDR1 is SGHTA and CDR2 is FQGNSA in the germline V gene. V was shortened by 4 bases and J by 1 base, with 15 bases between the two germline ends. This CDR3 is built from 16 residues. CDR3 nucleotide sequence: TGTGCCAGCAGCTCCCGGTCGGGCGTACGCACAGATACGCAGTATTTT. Protein sequence: CASSSRSGVRTDTQYF.

The V gene is TRBV18, the J gene TRBJ1-2; TRBD1 might be the D (5 bases). Germline-derived CDR1 and CDR2 are KGHSH and LQKENI. Between the trimmed V and J ends, which lost 8 bases and 2 bases, there was a span of 15 bases. The CDR3 consists of 14 residues. CDR3 sequence (DNA): TGTGCCAGCGCTACCGCAGGGTCAAACTATGGCTACACCTTC. Residues: CASATAGSNYGYTF.

This chain connects TRBV5-1 to TRBJ2-1; 7 nucleotides line up with TRBD2. CDR3 length: 18 amino acids. Germline CDR1 SGHRS, CDR2 YFSETQ. V lost 4 bases to trimming and J lost 0 bases; unmatched junction nucleotides: 13. The CDR3 reads CASSPGDGRTSSYNEQFF. The CDR3 nucleotides are TGCGCCAGCAGCCCGGGCGACGGGAGGACCAGCTCCTACAATGAGCAGTTCTTC. Complete variable domain (other parts from reference TRBV5-1 and TRBJ2-1): KAGVTQTPRYLIKTRGQQVTLSCSPISGHRSVSWYQQTPGQGLQFLFEYFSETQRNKGNFPGRFSGRQFSNSRSEMNVSTLELGDSALYLCASSPGDGRTSSYNEQFFGPGTRLTVL.

The rearrangement uses TRBV20-1 and TRBJ2-5, with D hard to call. V was trimmed by 6 bases and J by 7 bases, leaving 9 bases between them. This CDR3 has 10 amino acids. Germline V gene sequence: CDR1 DFQATT, CDR2 SNEGSKA (reference sequence). The CDR3 DNA reads as TGCAGTGCGGTAGTGGGGACCCAGTACTTC. Its translation: CSAVVGTQYF.

The chain has TRBV28 and TRBJ1-5; no definite D call. This CDR3 comprises 14 residues. The germline V gene has CDR1 MDHEN and CDR2 SYDVKM. V lost 4 bases and J lost 7, with 14 bases in between. In nucleotides, the CDR3 is TGTGCCAGCAGTTCCCCCCCCGGGGAACAGCCCCAGCATTTT. This translates into CASSSPPGEQPQHF.

This sequence joins TRBV5-4 and TRBJ2-7; D is undetermined. From germline, CDR1 is SGHNT and CDR2 YYREEE (reference sequence). The V gene lost 0 bases and the J gene lost 2 bases, with 12 bases spanning the gap. The CDR3 is 15 residues long. Written as DNA, the CDR3 is TGTGCCAGCAGCTTGGGCGCTGGCACCGCCTACGAGCAGTACTTC. It specifies CASSLGAGTAYEQYF.

As concerns this clone: Other nucleotide sequences from this sample produce the same CDR3. The chain has TRBV20-1 and TRBJ2-7, with D possibly matching TRBD1 (5 bases). CDR3 length: 11 amino acids. Germline CDR1 and CDR2: DFQATT and SNEGSKA (reference sequence). The V and J ends lost 6 bases and 3 bases respectively, with 9 bases between them. In DNA, the CDR3 is TGCAGTGCCTCTGACAGCTACGAGCAGTACTTC. Translating gives CSASDSYEQYF.

A few counts support this clone. CDR3 loop: CASSGQVGSGELFF. CDR3 DNA: TGTGCCAGCAGCGGACAGGTGGGGTCCGGGGAGCTGTTTTTT. This chain uses TRBV9 with TRBJ2-2; D might be TRBD1 (6 bases). Germline CDR1 is SGDLS and CDR2 is YYNGEE. CDR3 length equals 14 residues. Trimming pared 3 bases from V and 6 bases from J, leaving 12 bases between.